Presented here are 22 T cell receptor beta chains from one specimen sequenced in a study of blood T cell repertoires in COVID-19. TCRdb's table, derived via immunoSEQ multiplex PCR, lists solely in-frame clones and lacks some. The sample holds just over 95,000 clones; roughly 82% are singletons and the top ten take around 18%. The sample comprised peripheral blood. The receptors stem from an elderly man with acute or convalescent COVID-19.

CDR3 amino acids: CASRGTDRDEAFF. CDR3 DNA sequence: TGTGCCAGCAGGGGTACCGACCGGGATGAAGCTTTCTTT. The chain employs TRBV9 and TRBJ1-1; D uncertain. Trimming cost V 5 bases and J 7 bases, with 15 bases left between them. The CDR3 is made up of 13 amino acids. The germline gives CDR1 SGDLS, CDR2 YYNGEE.

The chain combines TRBV6-5 with TRBJ1-1, with unresolved D. Germline V gene data show CDR1 as MNHEY and CDR2 as SVGAGI. V lost 8 bases and J lost 1, with 11 bases in between. The CDR3 has 13 residues. CDR3 region: CASGETRNTEAFF. CDR3 DNA sequence: TGTGCCAGCGGGGAGACAAGGAACACTGAAGCTTTCTTT.

The rearrangement joins TRBV19 to TRBJ2-2; 7 bases map to TRBD1. J gave up 6 bases and V 7 bases, and 11 bases lay outside the gene matches. This CDR3 spans 15 amino acids. The germline V gene encodes CDR1 LNHDA and CDR2 SQIVND (reference sequence). The CDR3 DNA sequence: TGTGCCAGTATCTCCCGACAGGGTGCGGCCGGGGAGCTGTTTTTT. Translation: CASISRQGAAGELFF.

The J gene is TRBJ1-1, the V gene TRBV10-1; 7 bases align to TRBD1. Germline trimming cut 7 bases from V and 5 bases from J; bases unmatched to any gene: 7. Germline CDR1 and CDR2: WNHNN and SYGVQD (reference sequence). The CDR3 consists of 13 residues. CDR3 sequence (DNA): TGCGCCAGCACCCGGGACAGAGGAACTGAAGCTTTCTTT. Translating it yields CASTRDRGTEAFF.

The chain joins TRBV20-1 to TRBJ2-7, with D maybe TRBD2 (6 bases). Between the trimmed V and J ends, which lost 3 bases and 2 bases, there was a span of 11 bases. The CDR3 has 13 residues. Germline lookup yields CDR1 DFQATT and CDR2 SNEGSKA (reference sequence). The DNA of the CDR3 is TGCAGTGCTAGTTTCGGGAGCCCCTACGAGCAGTACTTC. It is translated as CSASFGSPYEQYF.

V usage is TRBV19 and J usage is TRBJ2-7, with TRBD2 identical over 10 bases. Per germline, CDR1 LNHDA and CDR2 SQIVND (reference sequence). Germline trimming cut 2 bases from V and 5 bases from J; bases unmatched to any gene: 3. CDR3 length equals 14 residues. CDR3 coding DNA: TGTGCCAGTAGTATAAAGCGGGGGGGAAACGAGCAGTACTTC. Protein: CASSIKRGGNEQYF. The full variable domain, with the rest looked up from reference TRBV19 and TRBJ2-7, is DGGITQSPKYLFRKEGQNVTLSCEQNLNHDAMYWYRQDPGQGLRLIYYSQIVNDFQKGDIAEGYSVSREKKESFPLTVTSAQKNPTAFYLCASSIKRGGNEQYFGPGTRLTVT.

V and J are TRBV5-1 and TRBJ2-3, with 10 bases aligning to TRBD1. Germline values: CDR1 SGHRS, CDR2 YFSETQ. Trimming at V came to 4 bases and at J to 3 bases, leaving 5 bases not matched to a gene. The CDR3 loop spans 15 amino acids. For the CDR3, the DNA is TGCGCCAGCAGCCTCCGGACAGGGGGGACAGATACGCAGTATTTT. It codes for CASSLRTGGTDTQYF.

This clone was recorded once. The chain couples TRBV19 to TRBJ2-5, with 9 bases matching TRBD2. V was pared by 5 bases and J by 6 bases, with 10 bases of the junction left unmatched. The CDR3 covers 15 residues. Germline CDR1 LNHDA, CDR2 SQIVND (reference sequence). CDR3 nucleotide sequence: TGTGCCAGTAGTGGAGGGACTAGCCTCCTTAAGACCCAGTACTTC. The encoded protein is CASSGGTSLLKTQYF.

The sample holds one count of this clone. The chain is built from TRBV7-2 and TRBJ2-7; TRBD2 might be the D (6 bases). With 0 bases removed from V and 2 bases from J, the gap between germline ends came to 11 bases. The germline V gene has CDR1 SGHTA and CDR2 FQGNSA. CDR3 length: 15 residues. The CDR3 region has the DNA TGTGCCAGCAGCTTAGCTACGGGACTTCCCTACGAGCAGTACTTC. This sequence encodes CASSLATGLPYEQYF.

This clone was observed a single time. This chain links TRBV6-2 or TRBV6-3 with TRBJ1-6; D perhaps matches TRBD1 (6 bases). Trimming removed 6 bases from V and 7 bases from J, with 16 bases in between. CDR1 and CDR2 from the germline V gene are MNHEY and SVGEGT. The CDR3 consists of 15 residues. The CDR3 DNA follows: TGTGCCAGCAGCCCAGGGGTAATCGGAAATTCACCCCTCCACTTT. As protein: CASSPGVIGNSPLHF.

This clone was seen more than once but under ten times. The CDR3 DNA reads TGTGCCAGCAGGCGGGAGTTTCGGGAGACCCAGTACTTC. Translation: CASRREFRETQYF. The chain has TRBV27 and TRBJ2-5; 7 bases line up with TRBD2. The J segment lost 5 bases and the V segment lost 6 bases, leaving 6 bases of the junction unmatched. The CDR3 is made up of 13 amino acids. Looked up from germline, CDR1 is MNHEY and CDR2 is SMNVEV (reference sequence).

The V gene is TRBV5-4, the J gene TRBJ1-2; D remains ambiguous. V shed 4 bases and J shed 0 bases, with 16 bases lying between them. There are 16 residues in the CDR3. Germline V gene lookup returns CDR1 SGHNT and CDR2 YYREEE (reference sequence). The CDR3 reads CASSPSPTETNYGYTF. Written as DNA, the CDR3 is TGTGCCAGCAGCCCCAGTCCTACGGAGACTAACTATGGCTACACCTTC.

The V and J genes are TRBV3-1 (or the pseudogene TRBV3-2) and TRBJ1-2, with 9 nucleotides matching TRBD1. The V and J ends lost 4 bases and 5 bases, in that order; junction bases with no gene match: 5. CDR1 and CDR2 (germline): LGHDT, YNNKEL (reference sequence). CDR3 length: 14 residues. DNA for the CDR3: TGTGCCAGCAGCCCCGGACAGGGGAAGTATGGCTACACCTTC. Translation: CASSPGQGKYGYTF.

V is TRBV14 and J is TRBJ2-5, with TRBD1 matching over 9 bases. From germline, CDR1 is SGHDN and CDR2 FVKESK. The length of the CDR3 is 18 residues. Trimming took 2 bases from V and 1 from J; bases not matched to a gene: 11. The CDR3 here is CASSQYPPDRGLQETQYF. CDR3 sequence (DNA): TGTGCCAGCAGCCAATATCCGCCGGACAGGGGCCTCCAAGAGACCCAGTACTTC. The full variable domain, its missing parts supplied by reference TRBV14 and TRBJ2-5, is EAGVTQFPSHSVIEKGQTVTLRCDPISGHDNLYWYRRVMGKEIKFLLHFVKESKQDESGMPNNRFLAERTGGTYSTLKVQPAELEDSGVYFCASSQYPPDRGLQETQYFGPGTRLLVL.

This clone appeared a few times. The chain carries TRBV18 and TRBJ1-2; D might be TRBD1 (6 bases). This CDR3 contains 14 residues. The V gene lost 2 bases and the J gene lost 3 bases, with 10 bases spanning the gap. Germline assignment: CDR1 KGHSH and CDR2 LQKENI. DNA for the CDR3: TGTGCCAGCTCACCAGGGGGCGATTACTATGGCTACACCTTC. Encoded protein: CASSPGGDYYGYTF.

This chain joins TRBV6-5 and TRBJ1-5, with TRBD1 identical over 11 bases. This CDR3 has 15 residues. From germline, CDR1 is MNHEY and CDR2 SVGAGI. The V gene end was trimmed by 8 bases and the J gene end by 2 bases; junction bases not matched to a gene: 5. The CDR3 DNA follows: TGTGCCAGCTGGACAGGGGGCTCTGGCAATCAGCCCCAGCATTTT. This encodes CASWTGGSGNQPQHF.

The chain links TRBV7-2 to TRBJ1-2; 8 bases are a match to TRBD1. Germline assignment: CDR1 SGHTA and CDR2 FQGNSA. The CDR3 covers 13 residues. Unmatched junction bases numbered 5, after V lost 5 bases and J lost 6 bases. The CDR3 nucleotides read TGTGCCAGCAGCCAGACAGGGGCCGATGGCTACACCTTC. The encoded protein is CASSQTGADGYTF. Combining the CDR3 with reference TRBV7-2 and TRBJ1-2 gives the whole variable domain GAGVSQSPSNKVTEKGKDVELRCDPISGHTALYWYRQSLGQGLEFLIYFQGNSAPDKSGLPSDRFSAERTGGSVSTLTIQRTQQEDSAVYLCASSQTGADGYTFGSGTRLTVV.

This clone was detected only a few times. J is TRBJ1-5 and V is TRBV4-1, with D perhaps matching TRBD1 (6 bases). V lost 4 bases and J 3 bases, leaving 10 bases between the germline ends. The CDR3 loop spans 14 amino acids. The V gene's germline CDR1 is MGHRA and CDR2 YSYEKL. The CDR3 loop reads CASSPQGHNQPQHF. CDR3 coding DNA: TGCGCCAGCAGCCCCCAGGGGCACAATCAGCCCCAGCATTTT.

CDR3 DNA sequence: TGTGCCAGCAGTCCTCCGGGGAACGGGGGGGTAGAGCAGTACTTC. Protein sequence: CASSPPGNGGVEQYF. The chain links TRBV28 to TRBJ2-7; 8 positions match TRBD2. This CDR3 is built from 15 residues. With V trimmed by 5 bases and J by 7 bases, 13 bases remained unmatched. Germline lookup yields CDR1 MDHEN and CDR2 SYDVKM.

The chain has TRBV19 and TRBJ1-4; D may be TRBD1 (6 bases). The ends were cut back, 4 bases at V and 6 bases at J, with 9 bases in the middle. The CDR3 runs 13 residues. In germline, CDR1 is LNHDA, CDR2 SQIVND (reference sequence). CDR3 region: CASSRYRDEKLFF. The CDR3 DNA reads as TGTGCCAGTAGTAGGTACAGGGATGAAAAACTGTTTTTT. Supplemented by reference TRBV19 and TRBJ1-4, the full variable domain reads DGGITQSPKYLFRKEGQNVTLSCEQNLNHDAMYWYRQDPGQGLRLIYYSQIVNDFQKGDIAEGYSVSREKKESFPLTVTSAQKNPTAFYLCASSRYRDEKLFFGSGTQLSVL.

The chain combines TRBV9 with TRBJ2-3; TRBD2 matches at 10 bases. The J segment lost 0 bases and the V segment lost 3 bases, leaving 4 bases of the junction unmatched. Per germline, CDR1 SGDLS and CDR2 YYNGEE. The CDR3 spans 16 residues. The CDR3 coding sequence is TGTGCCAGCAGCGAACTAGCGGGGTCTAGCACAGATACGCAGTATTTT. Amino acid sequence: CASSELAGSSTDTQYF.

The sample holds one count of this clone. The chain recombines TRBV6-2 or TRBV6-3 with TRBJ2-3, with 10 nucleotides matching TRBD1. V was pared by 5 bases and J by 4 bases, with 6 bases of the junction left unmatched. The CDR3 is 15 amino acids. Germline CDR1 is MNHEY and CDR2 is SVGEGT. The DNA of the CDR3 is TGTGCCAGCAGTCGTCCCGGGACAGGGGCAGATACGCAGTATTTT. Amino acids: CASSRPGTGADTQYF.